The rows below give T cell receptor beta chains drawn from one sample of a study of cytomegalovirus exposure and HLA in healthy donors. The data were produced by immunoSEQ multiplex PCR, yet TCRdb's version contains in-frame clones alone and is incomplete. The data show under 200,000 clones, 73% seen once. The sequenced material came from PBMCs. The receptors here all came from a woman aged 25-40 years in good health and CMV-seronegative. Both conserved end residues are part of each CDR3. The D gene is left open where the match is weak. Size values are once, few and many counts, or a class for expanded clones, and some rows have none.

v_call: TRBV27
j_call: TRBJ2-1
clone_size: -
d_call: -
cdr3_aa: CASSFSPYNEQFF
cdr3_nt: TGTGCCAGCAGTTTTAGTCCCTACAATGAGCAGTTCTTC

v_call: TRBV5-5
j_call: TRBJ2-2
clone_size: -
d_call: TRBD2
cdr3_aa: CASSSGLAGDTGELFF
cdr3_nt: TGTGCCAGCAGCTCAGGACTAGCGGGGGACACCGGGGAGCTGTTTTTT

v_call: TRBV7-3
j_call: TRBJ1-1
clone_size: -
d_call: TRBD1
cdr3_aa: CASSPGGRGHNTEAFF
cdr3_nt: TGTGCCAGCAGCCCAGGGGGTAGGGGGCACAACACTGAAGCTTTCTTT

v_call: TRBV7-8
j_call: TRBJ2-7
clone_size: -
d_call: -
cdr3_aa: CASSLGAHEQYF
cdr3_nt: TGTGCCAGCAGCTTAGGGGCACACGAGCAGTACTTC

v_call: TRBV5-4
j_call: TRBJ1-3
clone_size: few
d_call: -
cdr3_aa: CASSLAGGNTIYF
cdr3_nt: TGTGCCAGCAGCTTGGCCGGGGGAAACACCATATATTTT

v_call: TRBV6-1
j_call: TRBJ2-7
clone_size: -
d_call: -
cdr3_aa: CASTVGGLLPYEQYF
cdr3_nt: TGTGCCAGCACCGTGGGGGGACTCCTACCTTACGAGCAGTACTTC

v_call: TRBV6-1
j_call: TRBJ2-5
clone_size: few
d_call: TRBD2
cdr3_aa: CASSVSLGLAEETQYF
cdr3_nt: TGTGCCAGCAGTGTAAGCCTGGGACTAGCGGAAGAGACCCAGTACTTC

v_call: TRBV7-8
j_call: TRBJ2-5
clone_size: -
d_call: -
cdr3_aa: CASSYLDRKPGLTTETQYF
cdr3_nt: TGTGCCAGCAGCTACCTGGACCGAAAGCCGGGACTCACGACCGAGACCCAGTACTTC

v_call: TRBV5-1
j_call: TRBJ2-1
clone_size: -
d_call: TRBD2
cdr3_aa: CASSPGPPSGRPGNEQFF
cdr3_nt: TGCGCCAGCAGCCCGGGCCCGCCTAGCGGGAGGCCTGGGAATGAGCAGTTCTTC

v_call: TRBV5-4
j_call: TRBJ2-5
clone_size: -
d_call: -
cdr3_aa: CASSLATGLETQYF
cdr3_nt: TGTGCCAGCAGCTTGGCCACAGGGTTAGAGACCCAGTACTTC

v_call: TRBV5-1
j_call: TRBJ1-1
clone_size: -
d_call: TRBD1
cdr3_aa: CASREGTGSTEAFF
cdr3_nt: TGCGCCAGCAGGGAAGGGACAGGATCTACTGAAGCTTTCTTT

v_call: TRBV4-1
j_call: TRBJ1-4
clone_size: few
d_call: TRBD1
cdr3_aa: CASSQGTGGNEKLFF
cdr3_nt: TGCGCCAGCAGCCAAGGGACAGGGGGGAATGAAAAACTGTTTTTT

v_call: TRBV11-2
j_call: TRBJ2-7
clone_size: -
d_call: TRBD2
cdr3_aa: CASSSLSGGYYEQYF
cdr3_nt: TGTGCCAGCAGTTCTCTTAGCGGGGGATACTACGAGCAGTACTTC

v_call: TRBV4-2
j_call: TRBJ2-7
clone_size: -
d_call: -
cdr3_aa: CASSPTGYEQYF
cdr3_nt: TGTGCCAGCAGCCCAACTGGCTACGAGCAGTACTTC

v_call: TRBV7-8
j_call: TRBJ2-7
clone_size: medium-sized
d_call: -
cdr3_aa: CASRPSDSSYEQYF
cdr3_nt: TGTGCCAGCAGGCCTTCGGACAGCTCCTACGAGCAGTACTTC

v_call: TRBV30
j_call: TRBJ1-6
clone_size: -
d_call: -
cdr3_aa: CAWSRTGNNSPLHF
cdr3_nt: TGTGCCTGGAGTCGGACCGGGAATAATTCACCCCTCCACTTT

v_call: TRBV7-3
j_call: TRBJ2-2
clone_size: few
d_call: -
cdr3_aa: CASSLAGTGELFF
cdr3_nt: TGTGCCAGCAGCTTAGCGGGGACCGGGGAGCTGTTTTTT